This T cell receptor beta chain came from a study of a mutant IDH1 vaccine in newly diagnosed glioma. Overall study context: In the visit schedule, V12 fell in week 35, while V13 fell in week 47. General observations from the study: Immune responses induced by the vaccine were seen in 93.3% of patients, spanning multiple MHC alleles.

Germline CDR1 and CDR2: MNHEY and SMNVEV (reference sequence). The CDR3 is 14 residues long. The V and J ends lost 5 bases and 6 bases respectively, with 13 bases between them. This clone was found once. Its antigen is as yet unknown. Assay used: immunoSEQ multiplex PCR; TCRdb lists only in-frame clones, some missing. The sample has around 61,000 clones; approximately 75% are singletons. Indicated time point: week 47, end of study. Every vaccine dose comprised 300 ug of mutant IDH1 20-mer peptide plus topical imiquimod. Donors had new IDH1-mutant astrocytomas of WHO grade 3 or 4 (ATRX-lost). The sample here was PBMCs, taken from a glioma patient whose treatment included an IDH1 peptide vaccine. This TCR derives from a man in his forties or fifties with glioma. The rearrangement uses TRBV27 and TRBJ2-2; D uncertain. In nucleotides, the CDR3 is TGTGCCAGCAGTCCGCCTAGGCCAGCCGGGGAGCTGTTTTTT. Translated, it gives CASSPPRPAGELFF.